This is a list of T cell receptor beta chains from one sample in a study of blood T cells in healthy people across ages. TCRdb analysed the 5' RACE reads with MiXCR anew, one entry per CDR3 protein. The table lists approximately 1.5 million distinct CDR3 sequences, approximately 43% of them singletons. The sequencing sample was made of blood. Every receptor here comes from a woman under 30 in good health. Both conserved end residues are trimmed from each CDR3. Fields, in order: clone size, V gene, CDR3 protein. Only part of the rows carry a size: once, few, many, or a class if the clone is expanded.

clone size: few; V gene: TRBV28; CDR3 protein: ASSLLPGQPNEKLF
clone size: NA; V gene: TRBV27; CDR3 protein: ASSYIASNEQY
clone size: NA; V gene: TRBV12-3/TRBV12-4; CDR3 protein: ASSLAKGSYNEQF
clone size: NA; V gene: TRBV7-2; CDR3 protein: ACSFLRGVDGYT
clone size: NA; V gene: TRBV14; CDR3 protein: ASSYQIQYNEQY
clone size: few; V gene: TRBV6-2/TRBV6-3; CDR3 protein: ASSYRRQGVPYEQY
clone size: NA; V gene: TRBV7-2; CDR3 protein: AGSPHPGNEQF
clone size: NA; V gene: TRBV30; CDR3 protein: ASSRAFSGSEQY
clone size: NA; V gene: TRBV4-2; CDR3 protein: ASSQPGGEGGEAF
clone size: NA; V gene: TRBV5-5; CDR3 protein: ASSFSRNPAAREQY